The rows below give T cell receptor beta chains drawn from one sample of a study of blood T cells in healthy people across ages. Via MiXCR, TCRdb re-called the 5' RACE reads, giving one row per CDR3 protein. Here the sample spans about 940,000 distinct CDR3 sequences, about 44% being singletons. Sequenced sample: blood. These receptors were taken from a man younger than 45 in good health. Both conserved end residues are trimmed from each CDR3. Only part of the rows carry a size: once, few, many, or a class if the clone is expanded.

cdr3_aa: ASSLDRVTNQPQH
j_call: TRBJ1-5
v_call: TRBV7-2
clone_size: once

cdr3_aa: SARVTGPYGYT
j_call: TRBJ1-2
v_call: TRBV20-1
clone_size: few

cdr3_aa: ASSLDQGPNYGYT
j_call: TRBJ1-2
v_call: TRBV7-9
clone_size: NA

cdr3_aa: ASSSSSPSEQY
j_call: TRBJ2-7
v_call: TRBV11-3
clone_size: NA

cdr3_aa: ASSRGMDSLQETQY
j_call: TRBJ2-5
v_call: TRBV9
clone_size: NA

cdr3_aa: SAQDRSSYEQY
j_call: TRBJ2-7
v_call: TRBV20-1
clone_size: NA

cdr3_aa: AGSSTPDTQY
j_call: TRBJ2-3
v_call: TRBV12-3/TRBV12-4
clone_size: once

cdr3_aa: SARQGISYEQY
j_call: TRBJ2-7
v_call: TRBV20-1
clone_size: NA

cdr3_aa: ASSSPGSNEQY
j_call: TRBJ2-7
v_call: TRBV25-1
clone_size: few

cdr3_aa: AAWAGSGYT
j_call: TRBJ1-2
v_call: TRBV6-4
clone_size: NA

cdr3_aa: ASSLVGAAEAF
j_call: TRBJ1-1
v_call: TRBV5-4
clone_size: once

cdr3_aa: ASSLDLGLEREQY
j_call: TRBJ2-7
v_call: TRBV7-9
clone_size: many

cdr3_aa: ASSRDRVGGYT
j_call: TRBJ1-2
v_call: TRBV3-1
clone_size: few

cdr3_aa: ASRRGGINNEQF
j_call: TRBJ2-1
v_call: TRBV6-1
clone_size: NA

cdr3_aa: ASSPGDRADGYT
j_call: TRBJ1-2
v_call: TRBV7-3
clone_size: NA

cdr3_aa: ASSSAGQGDYGYT
j_call: TRBJ1-2
v_call: TRBV27
clone_size: NA

cdr3_aa: SVLGQTSTDTQY
j_call: TRBJ2-3
v_call: TRBV29-1
clone_size: NA

cdr3_aa: ASSCGGYEQF
j_call: TRBJ2-1
v_call: TRBV6-2/TRBV6-3
clone_size: NA

cdr3_aa: ASSLGVAGSGQETQY
j_call: TRBJ2-5
v_call: TRBV7-2
clone_size: few

cdr3_aa: ASSLEGRDNQPQH
j_call: TRBJ1-5
v_call: TRBV7-2
clone_size: NA

cdr3_aa: ASSYYGQGYNEQF
j_call: TRBJ2-1
v_call: TRBV6-6
clone_size: NA

cdr3_aa: ASDTTADQETQY
j_call: TRBJ2-5
v_call: TRBV12-3/TRBV12-4
clone_size: NA

cdr3_aa: ASMPSGQRGTDTQY
j_call: TRBJ2-3
v_call: TRBV5-1
clone_size: NA

cdr3_aa: ASSSGRDNEQF
j_call: TRBJ2-1
v_call: TRBV6-1
clone_size: few

cdr3_aa: ASRGSGGVYEKLF
j_call: TRBJ1-4
v_call: TRBV5-1
clone_size: NA

cdr3_aa: SAISPGQASYEQY
j_call: TRBJ2-7
v_call: TRBV20-1
clone_size: NA

cdr3_aa: ASSEATGRDTQY
j_call: TRBJ2-3
v_call: TRBV25-1
clone_size: NA

cdr3_aa: ASSLSRLDGDEQY
j_call: TRBJ2-7
v_call: TRBV5-1
clone_size: NA

cdr3_aa: ASSLAQNQPQH
j_call: TRBJ1-5
v_call: TRBV7-9
clone_size: NA

cdr3_aa: ASSPNPAQLHPDTQY
j_call: TRBJ2-3
v_call: TRBV3-1
clone_size: NA

cdr3_aa: ASSQEESLMEQY
j_call: TRBJ2-5
v_call: TRBV4-1
clone_size: NA

cdr3_aa: ASSSIPEGSTDTQY
j_call: TRBJ2-3
v_call: TRBV7-9
clone_size: NA

cdr3_aa: ASSSYGRGNQETQY
j_call: TRBJ2-5
v_call: TRBV3-1
clone_size: few

cdr3_aa: ASSYRGQSSYNEQF
j_call: TRBJ2-1
v_call: TRBV6-5
clone_size: NA

cdr3_aa: SGEGREGGYT
j_call: TRBJ1-2
v_call: TRBV29-1
clone_size: NA

cdr3_aa: ASSLGGSSYGQY
j_call: TRBJ2-7
v_call: TRBV7-2
clone_size: NA

cdr3_aa: ASSLGLARFTDTQY
j_call: TRBJ2-3
v_call: TRBV5-5
clone_size: NA

cdr3_aa: SVERGTYEQY
j_call: TRBJ2-7
v_call: TRBV29-1
clone_size: many

cdr3_aa: ASSPGDSKYEQY
j_call: TRBJ2-7
v_call: TRBV5-1
clone_size: NA

cdr3_aa: ASSLGTAASYNEQF
j_call: TRBJ2-1
v_call: TRBV5-1
clone_size: few

cdr3_aa: ASSQGSLGRGDTQY
j_call: TRBJ2-3
v_call: TRBV14
clone_size: NA

cdr3_aa: ASSYDRAGNTEAF
j_call: TRBJ1-1
v_call: TRBV6-5
clone_size: NA